This T cell receptor (beta chain) was identified in a study of T cells after yellow fever vaccination. The overall study: In the case of low-cell-number fractions, SMART-Seq v4 Ultra Low Input was used for preparation. Study-level findings and limits: Weaker overall, the secondary response nonetheless peaked faster (day 5 versus 15). Most clones from primary vaccination were detected again post-booster (approximately 96% CD4, roughly 90% CD8).

This clonotype was seen a few times. Its antigen is as yet unknown. For TCR, cDNA came from 5'RACE template switching, which added a universal primer site and UMIs. In TCRdb, the 5' RACE reads were re-called with MiXCR into one record per CDR3 protein. Altogether more than 300,000 distinct CDR3 sequences are present, about 10% being singletons, with the ten largest covering around 3.2%. With 3 bases removed from V and 3 bases from J, the gap between germline ends came to 9 bases. This CDR3 has 13 amino acids. The clonotype was recovered from a man aged 18 to 29 who received the YFV17D yellow fever vaccine. The chain combines TRBV12-3 or TRBV12-4 with TRBJ2-7; D unresolved. The specimen comprised CD4+ T cells sorted from PBMCs, sampled 45 days after the yellow fever booster vaccination. Here the CDR3 reads CASSLGRYYEQYV. Written as DNA, the CDR3 is TGTGCCAGCAGTTTGGGCAGATACTACGAGCAGTACGTC.